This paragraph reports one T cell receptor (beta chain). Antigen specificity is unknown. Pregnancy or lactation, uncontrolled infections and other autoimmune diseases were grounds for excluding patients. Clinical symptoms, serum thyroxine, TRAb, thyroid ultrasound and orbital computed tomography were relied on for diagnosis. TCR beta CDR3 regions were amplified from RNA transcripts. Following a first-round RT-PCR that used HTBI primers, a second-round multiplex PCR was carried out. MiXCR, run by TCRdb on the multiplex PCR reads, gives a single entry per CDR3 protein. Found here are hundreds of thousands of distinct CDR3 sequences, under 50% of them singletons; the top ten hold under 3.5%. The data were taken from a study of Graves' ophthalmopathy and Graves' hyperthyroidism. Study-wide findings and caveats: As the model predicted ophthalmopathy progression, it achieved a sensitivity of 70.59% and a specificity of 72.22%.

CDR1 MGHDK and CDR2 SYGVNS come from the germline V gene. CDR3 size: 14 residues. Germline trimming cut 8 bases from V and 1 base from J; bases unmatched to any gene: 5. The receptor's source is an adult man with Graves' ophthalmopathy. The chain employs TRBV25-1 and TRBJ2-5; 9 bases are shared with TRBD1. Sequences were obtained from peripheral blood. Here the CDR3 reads CASRTGVPQETQYF. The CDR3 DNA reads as TGTGCCAGCCGGACAGGGGTGCCCCAAGAGACCCAGTACTTC.